The sequence of this TCR beta chain was determined in a study of TIL therapy for anti-PD-1-resistant metastatic lung cancer. Germline-derived CDR1 and CDR2 are SEHNR and FQNEAQ (reference sequence). The CDR3 covers 15 residues. The J segment lost 4 bases and the V segment lost 5 bases, leaving 10 bases of the junction unmatched. Documented time point: pre-treatment sample, taken before nivolumab and TIL therapy. Pleural nodules or supraclavicular lymph nodes made up most of the excised metastases sampled. Stage 4 NSCLC adults joined between 2017 and 2020. The libraries were made with immunoSEQ v3. Only in-frame clones appear in the TCRdb table, and some are missing; sequencing was by immunoSEQ multiplex PCR. The sample records more than 90,000 clones, approximately 65% being singletons.

The chain joins TRBV7-9 to TRBJ2-5, with TRBD1 matching 7 bases. This TCR derives from a person between 30 and 80 years old with non-small cell lung cancer. The specimen comprised tumor tissue, sampled at baseline. CDR3 DNA sequence: TGTGCCAGCAGCACCCCGACAGGGCTAGGAGAGACCCAGTACTTC. As protein: CASSTPTGLGETQYF.